The T cell receptor (beta chain) under discussion was sequenced for a study of monozygotic twins with cystic fibrosis. Regarding the study as a whole: The repertoire was suggested to be naive-dominated, clonality median around 0.0089. Co-twins had the most similar V usage for 13 of 16 pairs, J for 8. Nucleotide-identical clonotype sharing was significantly higher within monozygotic CF twin pairs than between unrelated CF individuals.

Using immunoSEQ multiplex PCR, the repertoire was profiled, and TCRdb retains in-frame clones only, with some absent. The repertoire has roughly 24,000 clones, 95% to 98% of them found once; the top ten carry roughly 0.15%. A word on this clone: Its antigen is undetermined.

V dropped 4 bases and J dropped 2 bases, with 11 bases sitting between them. The germline gives CDR1 MNHEY, CDR2 SVGAGI. The CDR3 is 14 amino acids. The sequenced sample was blood. This receptor was taken from a girl between 5 and 17 years old with cystic fibrosis. The chain combines TRBV6-5 with TRBJ1-1, with D tentatively TRBD1 (6 bases). The CDR3, as DNA: TGTGCCAGCAGTTTGAACAGGGACAACACTGAAGCTTTCTTT. Residues: CASSLNRDNTEAFF.